One sample yielded the 16 T cell receptor beta chains listed below, sequenced in a study of blood T cell repertoires in COVID-19. Method: immunoSEQ multiplex PCR; TCRdb's copy keeps in-frame clones and lacks some. Of approximately 120,000 clones listed, 75% to 90% are singletons. Sequenced sample: peripheral blood. These receptors were collected from a human donor in a cohort sampled during active COVID-19.

The rearrangement links TRBV9 to TRBJ2-5, with a possible D match to TRBD1 (6 bases). The germline V and J ends were trimmed by 4 bases and 1 base, with 11 bases remaining between them. The CDR3 is 14 residues long. Germline-derived CDR1 and CDR2 are SGDLS and YYNGEE. The CDR3 is CASSTMGAQETQYF. The CDR3 region has the DNA TGTGCCAGCAGCACAATGGGGGCCCAAGAGACCCAGTACTTC.

The gene calls are TRBV11-2 and TRBJ2-7; TRBD1 agrees at 11 bases. With 4 bases clipped from V and 8 bases from J, the junction kept 10 bases outside the gene matches. The length of the CDR3 is 15 residues. Germline V gene sequence: CDR1 SGHAT, CDR2 FQNNGV. The DNA for the CDR3 is TGTGCCAGCAGCTCCTCGGGGACAGGGGGTCTGAAGCAGTACTTC. Amino acids: CASSSSGTGGLKQYF.

The gene calls are TRBV12-1 and TRBJ2-1; TRBD2 reflects the table's D call only, with no check against the DNA. TRBV12-1 has pseudogene status. This CDR3 has 19 amino acids. CDR3 DNA sequence: TGTGCCCAACGACCTCCGGGGCCAAATAGCGGGAGGTCCGACAATGAGCAGTTCTTC. This encodes CAQRPPGPNSGRSDNEQFF.

This chain connects TRBV7-8 to TRBJ2-7, with D perhaps TRBD2 (5 bases). This CDR3 is 13 amino acids long. In germline, CDR1 is SGHVS, CDR2 FQNEAQ. The V gene lost 5 bases and the J gene lost 2 bases, with 10 bases spanning the gap. The CDR3 sequence: CASSLGETYEQYV. CDR3 coding DNA: TGTGCCAGCAGCCTCGGGGAGACCTACGAGCAGTACGTC.

This chain joins TRBV7-9 and TRBJ1-1; D ambiguous. This CDR3 has 14 amino acids. Germline CDR1 is SEHNR and CDR2 is FQNEAQ (reference sequence). V lost 5 bases to trimming and J lost 1 base, with 11 bases between them. The CDR3 loop is CASSAGLPNTEAFF. The CDR3 nucleotides are TGTGCCAGCAGCGCAGGACTCCCGAACACTGAAGCTTTCTTT.

This clone was seen a single time. The rearrangement uses TRBV7-2 and TRBJ1-5; 7 bases line up with TRBD1. V dropped 4 bases and J dropped 6; count of bases not matched to a gene: 3. The CDR3 consists of 13 residues. Germline CDR1 SGHTA, CDR2 FQGNSA. CDR3 protein: CASSSQGSQPQHF. The DNA of the CDR3 is TGTGCCAGCAGCTCACAGGGGAGTCAGCCCCAGCATTTT. Full variable domain (rest looked up from reference TRBV7-2 and TRBJ1-5): GAGVSQSPSNKVTEKGKDVELRCDPISGHTALYWYRQSLGQGLEFLIYFQGNSAPDKSGLPSDRFSAERTGGSVSTLTIQRTQQEDSAVYLCASSSQGSQPQHFGDGTRLSIL.

This chain uses TRBV19 with TRBJ1-2; unclear D gene. V was trimmed by 5 bases and J by 4 bases, leaving 8 bases between them. The CDR3 sequence is 12 residues long. Germline loops: CDR1 LNHDA, CDR2 SQIVND (reference sequence). CDR3 DNA sequence: TGTGCCAGTAGTTTGGCTTCCTATGGCTACACCTTC. It is translated as CASSLASYGYTF.

As DNA, the CDR3 is TGTGCCAGCAGCTCCTTAGCGGGGGGGGACATTCAGTACTTC. Protein: CASSSLAGGDIQYF. The gene calls are TRBV7-2 and TRBJ2-4, with TRBD2 identical over 11 bases. The germline CDR1 and CDR2 sequences are SGHTA and FQGNSA. The CDR3 loop spans 14 amino acids. Losses at the gene ends were 4 bases for V and 8 bases for J; bases not matched to a gene: 4. The entire variable domain, with the rest obtained from reference TRBV7-2 and TRBJ2-4, is as follows: GAGVSQSPSNKVTEKGKDVELRCDPISGHTALYWYRQSLGQGLEFLIYFQGNSAPDKSGLPSDRFSAERTGGSVSTLTIQRTQQEDSAVYLCASSSLAGGDIQYFGAGTRLSVL.

The V gene is TRBV5-4, the J gene TRBJ1-5, with D possibly TRBD1 on 6 matching bases. This CDR3 has 12 residues. The germline V gene encodes CDR1 SGHNT and CDR2 YYREEE (reference sequence). V dropped 4 bases and J dropped 6 bases, with 8 bases sitting between them. The CDR3 sequence: CASSTQGQPQHF. Written as DNA, the CDR3 is TGTGCCAGCAGCACACAGGGTCAGCCCCAGCATTTT.

The J gene is TRBJ1-5, the V gene TRBV2; TRBD1 agrees at 9 bases. The length of the CDR3 is 18 residues. CDR1 SNHLY and CDR2 FYNNEI come from the germline V gene. Unmatched junction bases numbered 15, after V lost 7 bases and J lost 2 bases. CDR3 region: CASTSRDRVLRGNQPQHF. CDR3 nucleotide sequence: TGTGCCAGCACCTCCCGGGACAGGGTGTTGAGAGGCAATCAGCCCCAGCATTTT.

The chain employs TRBV9 and TRBJ2-5; TRBD2 matches 13 bases. V dropped 0 bases and J dropped 2; count of bases not matched to a gene: 7. CDR1 is SGDLS, CDR2 YYNGEE, per germline. The length of the CDR3 is 18 residues. The CDR3, as DNA: TGTGCCAGCAGCGTAGCTACGGGGACTAGCGGGGTTCAAGAGACCCAGTACTTC. This encodes CASSVATGTSGVQETQYF.

The chain uses TRBV7-2 and TRBJ1-1, with D possibly TRBD1 on 5 matching bases. The CDR3 loop spans 15 amino acids. Germline V gene sequence: CDR1 SGHTA, CDR2 FQGNSA. V was clipped by 0 bases and J by 4 bases, with 12 bases between them. In DNA, the CDR3 is TGTGCCAGCAGCTTAGCTGGGCCCCAGGGCACTGAAGCTTTCTTT. The encoded protein is CASSLAGPQGTEAFF.

The gene calls are TRBV9 and TRBJ1-5; no clear D. The ends were cut back, 0 bases at V and 6 bases at J, with 13 bases in the middle. Germline CDR1 SGDLS, CDR2 YYNGEE. This CDR3 contains 15 residues. CDR3 sequence: CASSVGAGSSQPQHF. DNA of the CDR3: TGTGCCAGCAGCGTAGGGGCGGGGTCGTCTCAGCCCCAGCATTTT. Full variable domain (rest looked up from reference TRBV9 and TRBJ1-5): DSGVTQTPKHLITATGQRVTLRCSPRSGDLSVYWYQQSLDQGLQFLIQYYNGEERAKGNILERFSAQQFPDLHSELNLSSLELGDSALYFCASSVGAGSSQPQHFGDGTRLSIL.

The V gene is TRBV7-2, the J gene TRBJ1-1; D call uncertain. CDR3 length: 15 amino acids. The germline gives CDR1 SGHTA, CDR2 FQGNSA. Trimming shortened V by 5 bases and J by 1 base, and 14 bases separated the two germline ends. The CDR3 is CASSAQPGWNTEAFF. The CDR3 nucleotides read TGTGCCAGCAGCGCCCAGCCAGGTTGGAACACTGAAGCTTTCTTT.

The chain uses TRBV7-2 and TRBJ2-2, with unresolved D. The CDR3 is 12 residues long. Per germline, CDR1 SGHTA and CDR2 FQGNSA. The V gene lost 8 bases and the J gene lost 5 bases, with 9 bases spanning the gap. The DNA for the CDR3 is TGTGCCAGCTTCCGTTTAACCGGGGAGCTGTTTTTT. This encodes CASFRLTGELFF.

The rearrangement links TRBV5-1 to TRBJ2-3; the D gene is possibly TRBD1 (6 bases). The CDR3 runs 15 residues. Looked up from germline, CDR1 is SGHRS and CDR2 is YFSETQ. Trimming cost V 4 bases and J 2 bases, with 14 bases left between them. CDR3 nucleotides: TGCGCCAGCAGCCGTACAGGGACGACCACAGATACGCAGTATTTT. It yields the protein CASSRTGTTTDTQYF.